This TCR beta chain was retrieved from a study of response to subunit inactivated influenza vaccine. TCRdb reprocessed the RT-PCR reads with MiXCR, giving one entry per CDR3 protein. The table has 560,000 or so distinct CDR3 sequences, less than 8% seen once; the top ten hold roughly 13%. General study results and limits: There was a suggestion from the authors that each seasonal influenza vaccination recruits few new T cells.

Note on this clonotype: Its antigen is unidentified.

Material: PBMCs from blood, obtained 23 to 25 months after vaccination. The sequence came from a man aged 50 to 75 who received an inactivated influenza vaccine.

CDR3 protein: CATAYRASGELFF. CDR3 DNA: TGTGCCACCGCTTACAGGGCCTCCGGGGAGCTGTTTTTT. This rearrangement joins TRBV24-1 to TRBJ2-2; D possibly corresponds to TRBD1 (6 bases). The germline gives CDR1 KGHDR, CDR2 SFDVKD. Between the trimmed V and J ends, which lost 9 bases and 6 bases, there was a span of 13 bases. The CDR3 runs to 13 residues.